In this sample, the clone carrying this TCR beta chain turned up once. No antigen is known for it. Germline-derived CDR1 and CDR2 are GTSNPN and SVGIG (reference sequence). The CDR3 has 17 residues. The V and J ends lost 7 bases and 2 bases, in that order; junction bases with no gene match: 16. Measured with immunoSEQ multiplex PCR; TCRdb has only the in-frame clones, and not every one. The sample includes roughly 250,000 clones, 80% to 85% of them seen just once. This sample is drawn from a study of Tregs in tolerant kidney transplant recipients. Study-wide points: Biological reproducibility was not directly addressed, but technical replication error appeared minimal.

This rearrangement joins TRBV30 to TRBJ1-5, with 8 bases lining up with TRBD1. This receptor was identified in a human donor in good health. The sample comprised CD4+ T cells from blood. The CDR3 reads CASSGGTGSGRNQPQHF. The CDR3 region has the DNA TGTGCCTCATCTGGCGGGACAGGTTCCGGGCGCAATCAGCCCCAGCATTTT.